This entry lists 23 T cell receptor beta chains sequenced from one sample in a study of T cells in Graves' hyperthyroidism and ophthalmopathy. The investigators amplified TCR beta CDR3 regions from RNA transcripts. The HTBI primer set was used in a first-round RT-PCR of the TCR CDR3. TCRdb redid the calling of the multiplex PCR reads with MiXCR, one entry per CDR3 protein. This sample has more than 450,000 distinct CDR3 sequences, with 14% found just once. Source material: blood. The receptors originated from a woman aged 40 to 50 with Graves' hyperthyroidism.

The V and J genes are TRBV4-1 and TRBJ1-5; tentatively, D is TRBD1 (5 bases). This CDR3 is 14 amino acids long. From germline, CDR1 is MGHRA and CDR2 YSYEKL. V lost 4 bases and J 5 bases, leaving 12 bases between the germline ends. The CDR3 nucleotides read TGCGCCAGCAGCCCGGGGCGGGGGGATCAGCCCCAGCATTTT. As protein: CASSPGRGDQPQHF.

The genes are TRBV7-9 and TRBJ1-1; D not certain. Deletions cut 7 bases from V and 3 bases from J, with 9 bases between. CDR3 size: 12 residues. Germline V gene data show CDR1 as SEHNR and CDR2 as FQNEAQ (reference sequence). CDR3 coding DNA: TGTGCCAGCACCCCCCGGGACACTGAAGCTTTCTTT. Its protein is CASTPRDTEAFF.

This clonotype was seen repeatedly, ten times or more. The chain is built from TRBV2 and TRBJ1-5; D call uncertain. Per germline, CDR1 SNHLY and CDR2 FYNNEI. There are 13 residues in the CDR3. The V end was cut by 5 bases, the J end by 3 bases, with 8 bases between. CDR3 region: CASSRGNNQPQHF. CDR3 nucleotide sequence: TGTGCCAGCAGTCGGGGTAACAATCAGCCCCAGCATTTT.

This clonotype was counted ten times or more. The chain uses TRBV28 and TRBJ1-1, with TRBD1 matching over 7 bases. From germline, CDR1 is MDHEN and CDR2 SYDVKM. V was clipped by 1 base and J by 2 bases; unmatched bases: 13. CDR3 length: 18 amino acids. CDR3 nucleotides: TGTGCCAGCAGTTTATACGGACGGAGAGACAGGGAAAACACTGAAGCTTTCTTT. Translation gives CASSLYGRRDRENTEAFF.

This chain connects TRBV12-3 or TRBV12-4 to TRBJ1-3; D uncertain. The V and J ends lost 1 base and 3 bases respectively, with 10 bases between them. The CDR3 extends over 15 amino acids. The CDR3 loop is CASSLEQPGGNTIYF. The CDR3 region has the DNA TGTGCCAGCAGTTTAGAACAGCCCGGTGGAAACACCATATATTTT.

This clonotype was picked up many times. The J gene is TRBJ2-5, the V gene TRBV6-1, with 7 bases identical to TRBD2. The CDR3 contains 14 residues. Germline CDR1 MNHNS, CDR2 SASEGT. Trimming at V came to 6 bases and at J to 2 bases, leaving 6 bases not matched to a gene. The CDR3 nucleotides are TGTGCCAGCAGCCCCCTAGCGGATCAAGAGACCCAGTACTTC. It specifies CASSPLADQETQYF.

The chain recombines TRBV7-9 with TRBJ2-1, with D possibly called TRBD1 or TRBD2 (5 bases each). Trimming took off 5 bases at V and 10 bases at J, with 18 bases between the two ends. CDR1 and CDR2 (germline): SEHNR, FQNEAQ (reference sequence). This CDR3 region has 14 residues. The CDR3 DNA is TGTGCCAGCAGCACGAGTGGGACCCCTCAGGAGCAGTTCTTC. Translation gives CASSTSGTPQEQFF.

This clonotype was recorded at least ten times. The rearrangement joins TRBV20-1 to TRBJ2-1; 7 bases are a match to TRBD2. Germline V gene data show CDR1 as DFQATT and CDR2 as SNEGSKA (reference sequence). J gave up 3 bases and V 0 bases, and 5 bases lay outside the gene matches. The CDR3 sequence is 15 residues long. The CDR3 protein is CSAREGLADYNEQFF. CDR3 sequence (DNA): TGCAGTGCTAGAGAGGGGCTAGCGGACTACAATGAGCAGTTCTTC.

This clonotype has at least ten counts. This chain links TRBV20-1 with TRBJ2-1, with D unresolved. This CDR3 comprises 10 residues. The V end was cut by 6 bases, the J end by 9 bases, with 9 bases between. Germline CDR1 and CDR2: DFQATT and SNEGSKA (reference sequence). The CDR3 reads CSAHGLEQFF. The DNA of the CDR3 is TGCAGTGCCCACGGGCTTGAGCAGTTCTTC.

This clonotype was seen a handful of times. The chain employs TRBV27 and TRBJ2-7; 10 bases line up with TRBD2. The CDR3 sequence is 14 residues long. V lost 6 bases to trimming and J lost 5 bases; unmatched junction nucleotides: 7. Per the germline V gene, CDR1 is MNHEY and CDR2 is SMNVEV (reference sequence). CDR3 sequence: CASRRGTSVDEQYF. The CDR3 coding sequence is TGTGCCAGCAGGAGGGGGACTAGCGTTGACGAGCAGTACTTC.

This clonotype was seen at least ten times. J is TRBJ1-2 and V is TRBV5-1; D might be TRBD1 (5 bases). The V end lost 4 bases, the J end lost 4 bases, and 14 bases lay between the germline ends. The V gene's germline CDR1 is SGHRS and CDR2 YFSETQ. This CDR3 has 14 amino acids. CDR3 region: CASSIGTELYGYTF. CDR3 nucleotides: TGCGCCAGCAGCATTGGGACGGAACTCTATGGCTACACCTTC.

This clonotype was detected many times. The V and J genes are TRBV3-1 and TRBJ1-3, with D maybe TRBD1 (5 bases). V shed 2 bases and J shed 4 bases, with 9 bases lying between them. CDR1 LGHDT and CDR2 YNNKEL come from the germline V gene (reference sequence). CDR3 size: 14 residues. CDR3 coding DNA: TGTGCCAGCAGCCAACGAGGGGAGGGAAACACCATATATTTT. This translates into CASSQRGEGNTIYF. The whole variable domain, filled in from reference TRBV3-1 and TRBJ1-3, reads DTAVSQTPKYLVTQMGNDKSIKCEQNLGHDTMYWYKQDSKKFLKIMFSYNNKELIINETVPNRFSPKSPDKAHLNLHINSLELGDSAVYFCASSQRGEGNTIYFGEGSWLTVV.

The chain recombines TRBV5-1 with TRBJ1-4; tentative D call: TRBD1 (5 bases). The CDR3 runs 16 residues. Per germline, CDR1 SGHRS and CDR2 YFSETQ. V lost 0 bases, J lost 7 bases, and 16 bases lay in between. Written as DNA, the CDR3 is TGCGCCAGCAGCTTGGTTCCCCTCCGACAGTTTGAAAAACTGTTTTTT. It translates to CASSLVPLRQFEKLFF.

Of note for this clonotype: A single base separates this from a much larger clone, so it may be a read error. The chain employs TRBV7-2 and TRBJ2-7; 9 nucleotides line up with TRBD1. The length of the CDR3 is 13 residues. Germline V lookup: CDR1 SGHTA, CDR2 FQGNSA. CDR3: CASSSQGAYEQCF. The DNA of the CDR3 is TGTGCCAGCAGCTCACAGGGGGCCTACGAGCAGTGCTTC. The full variable domain, completed using reference TRBV7-2 and TRBJ2-7, is GAGVSQSPSNKVTEKGKDVELRCDPISGHTALYWYRQSLGQGLEFLIYFQGNSAPDKSGLPSDRFSAERTGGSVSTLTIQRTQQEDSAVYLCASSSQGAYEQCFGPGTRLTVT.

The chain is built from TRBV19 and TRBJ2-3, with 12 nucleotides matching TRBD2. This CDR3 spans 16 amino acids. The germline V gene has CDR1 LNHDA and CDR2 SQIVND (reference sequence). The V and J ends lost 6 bases and 4 bases, in that order; junction bases with no gene match: 8. Written as DNA, the CDR3 is TGTGCCAGTAGACGGACTAGCGGGATGGGTTCAGATACGCAGTATTTT. It yields the protein CASRRTSGMGSDTQYF.

This chain links TRBV19 with TRBJ1-2; 10 bases are shared with TRBD1. After removal of 5 bases from V and 4 bases from J, the junction contained 13 bases not matched to a gene. CDR1 is LNHDA and CDR2 is SQIVND in the germline V gene (reference sequence). The CDR3 contains 17 residues. This CDR3 is CASSPRPGQGRSYGYTF. The CDR3, as DNA: TGTGCCAGTAGTCCTAGACCGGGACAGGGGCGGAGCTATGGCTACACCTTC.

There are many counts of this clonotype. This sequence joins TRBV5-1 and TRBJ2-3, with D perhaps matching TRBD2 (5 bases). V was cut by 1 base and J by 4 bases, with 13 bases left in between. The CDR3 contains 15 residues. CDR1 is SGHRS and CDR2 is YFSETQ in the germline V gene. The CDR3 sequence: CASSLSSGGADTQYF. In DNA form, the CDR3 reads TGCGCCAGCAGCTTGTCCAGCGGTGGGGCAGATACGCAGTATTTT.

This chain joins TRBV2 and TRBJ2-2; TRBD2 agrees at 9 bases. Losses at the gene ends were 3 bases for V and 3 bases for J; bases not matched to a gene: 11. CDR3 size: 18 residues. Germline V lookup: CDR1 SNHLY, CDR2 FYNNEI. As DNA, the CDR3 is TGTGCCAGCAGTGAGAGTTCGGCTAGCGGGACTGACACCGGGGAGCTGTTTTTT. It yields the protein CASSESSASGTDTGELFF.

This clonotype was counted only a few times. V is TRBV6-1 and J is TRBJ2-1; 7 bases fit TRBD2. V lost 3 bases, J lost 7 bases, and 9 bases stayed unmatched. CDR1 is MNHNS and CDR2 is SASEGT in the germline V gene. This CDR3 contains 15 residues. CDR3 region: CASSDYLAVGNEQFF. The CDR3 DNA follows: TGTGCCAGCAGTGACTACCTAGCGGTGGGGAATGAGCAGTTCTTC.

This clonotype has ten or more counts. This rearrangement joins TRBV20-1 to TRBJ2-7; D tentatively fits TRBD1 or TRBD2 (5 bases each). Trimming stripped 0 bases from V and 3 bases from J, with 15 bases between. CDR3 length: 15 residues. The germline CDR1 and CDR2 sequences are DFQATT and SNEGSKA (reference sequence). The CDR3 sequence is CSARDRGRLDYEQYF. In DNA, the CDR3 is TGCAGTGCTAGAGATCGGGGCAGGCTTGACTACGAGCAGTACTTC.

The sample holds many counts of this clonotype. The CDR3 DNA reads TGCAGTGCTATGCTCGAGACCCAGTACTTC. Translated: CSAMLETQYF. This chain connects TRBV20-1 to TRBJ2-5; D gene unclear. Germline V gene data show CDR1 as DFQATT and CDR2 as SNEGSKA (reference sequence). Trimming cost V 4 bases and J 5 bases, with 5 bases left between them. The CDR3 has 10 amino acids.

J is TRBJ1-2 and V is TRBV6-1; 7 positions match TRBD1. Per germline, CDR1 MNHNS and CDR2 SASEGT. The CDR3 length is 13 residues. V dropped 5 bases and J dropped 8; count of bases not matched to a gene: 8. CDR3 loop: CASSTRDRPGYTF. The DNA for the CDR3 is TGTGCCAGCAGTACTAGGGACAGACCCGGCTACACCTTC.

This clonotype has at least ten counts. This chain connects TRBV30 to TRBJ1-5; D uncertain. V lost 0 bases and J 3 bases, leaving 6 bases between the germline ends. Germline V gene lookup returns CDR1 GTSNPN and CDR2 SVGIG (reference sequence). This CDR3 has 13 amino acids. CDR3 sequence: CAWSVGINQPQHF. As DNA, the CDR3 is TGTGCCTGGAGTGTGGGGATCAATCAGCCCCAGCATTTT. Complete variable domain (other parts from reference TRBV30 and TRBJ1-5): SQTIHQWPATLVQPVGSPLSLECTVEGTSNPNLYWYRQAAGRGLQLLFYSVGIGQISSEVPQNLSASRPQDRQFILSSKKLLLSDSGFYLCAWSVGINQPQHFGDGTRLSIL.